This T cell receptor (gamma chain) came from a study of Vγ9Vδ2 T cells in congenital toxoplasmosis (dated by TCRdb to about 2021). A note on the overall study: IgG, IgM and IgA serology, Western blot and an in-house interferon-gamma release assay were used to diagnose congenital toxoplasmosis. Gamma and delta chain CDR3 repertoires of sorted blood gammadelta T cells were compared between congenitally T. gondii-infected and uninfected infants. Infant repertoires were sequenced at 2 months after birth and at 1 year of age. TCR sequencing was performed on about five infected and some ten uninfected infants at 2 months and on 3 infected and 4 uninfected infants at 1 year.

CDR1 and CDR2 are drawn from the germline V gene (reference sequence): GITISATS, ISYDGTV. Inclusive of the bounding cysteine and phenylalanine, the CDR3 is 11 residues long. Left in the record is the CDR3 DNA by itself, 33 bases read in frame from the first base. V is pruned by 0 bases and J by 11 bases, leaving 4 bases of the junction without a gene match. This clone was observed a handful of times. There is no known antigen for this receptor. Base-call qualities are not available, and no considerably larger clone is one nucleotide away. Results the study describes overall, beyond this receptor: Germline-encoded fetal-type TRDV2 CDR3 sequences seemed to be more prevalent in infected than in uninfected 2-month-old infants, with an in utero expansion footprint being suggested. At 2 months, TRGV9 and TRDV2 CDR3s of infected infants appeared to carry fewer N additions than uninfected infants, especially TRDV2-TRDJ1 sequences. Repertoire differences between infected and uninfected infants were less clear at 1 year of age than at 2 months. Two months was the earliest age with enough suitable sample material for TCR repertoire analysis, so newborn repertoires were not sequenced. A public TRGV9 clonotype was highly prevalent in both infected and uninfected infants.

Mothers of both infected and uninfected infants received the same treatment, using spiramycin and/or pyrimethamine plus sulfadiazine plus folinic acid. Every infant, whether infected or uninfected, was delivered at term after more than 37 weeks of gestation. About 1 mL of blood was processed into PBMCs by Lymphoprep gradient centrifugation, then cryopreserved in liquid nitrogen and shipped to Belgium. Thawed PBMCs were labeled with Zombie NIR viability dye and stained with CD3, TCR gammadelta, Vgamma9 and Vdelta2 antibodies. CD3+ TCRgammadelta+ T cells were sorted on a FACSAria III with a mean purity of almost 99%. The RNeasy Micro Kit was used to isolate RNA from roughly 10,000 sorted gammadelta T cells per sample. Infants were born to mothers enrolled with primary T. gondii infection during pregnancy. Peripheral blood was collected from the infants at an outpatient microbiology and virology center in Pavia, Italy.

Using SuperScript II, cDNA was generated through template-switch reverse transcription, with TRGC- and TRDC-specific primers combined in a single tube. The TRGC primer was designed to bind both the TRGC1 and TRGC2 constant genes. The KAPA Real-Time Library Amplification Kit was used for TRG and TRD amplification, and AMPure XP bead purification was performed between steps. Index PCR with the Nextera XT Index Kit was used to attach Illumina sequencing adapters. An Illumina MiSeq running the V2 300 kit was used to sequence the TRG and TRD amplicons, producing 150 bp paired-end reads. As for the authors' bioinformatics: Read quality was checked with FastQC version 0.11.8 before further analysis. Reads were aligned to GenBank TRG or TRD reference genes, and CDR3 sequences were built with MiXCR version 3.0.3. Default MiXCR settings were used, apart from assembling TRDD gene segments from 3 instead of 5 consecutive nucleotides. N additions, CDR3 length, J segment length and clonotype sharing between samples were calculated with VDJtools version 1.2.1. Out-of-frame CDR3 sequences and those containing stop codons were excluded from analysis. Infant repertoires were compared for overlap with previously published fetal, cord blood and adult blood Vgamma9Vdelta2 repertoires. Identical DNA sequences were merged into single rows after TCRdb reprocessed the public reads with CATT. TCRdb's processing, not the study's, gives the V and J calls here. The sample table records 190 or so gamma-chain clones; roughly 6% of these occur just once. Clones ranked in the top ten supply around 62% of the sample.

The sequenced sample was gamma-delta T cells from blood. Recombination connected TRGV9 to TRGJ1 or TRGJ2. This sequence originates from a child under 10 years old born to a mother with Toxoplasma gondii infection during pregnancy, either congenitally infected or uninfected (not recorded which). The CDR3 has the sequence CALWEVRQKLF. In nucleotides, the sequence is TGTGCCTTGTGGGAGGTGCGGCAGAAACTCTTT.